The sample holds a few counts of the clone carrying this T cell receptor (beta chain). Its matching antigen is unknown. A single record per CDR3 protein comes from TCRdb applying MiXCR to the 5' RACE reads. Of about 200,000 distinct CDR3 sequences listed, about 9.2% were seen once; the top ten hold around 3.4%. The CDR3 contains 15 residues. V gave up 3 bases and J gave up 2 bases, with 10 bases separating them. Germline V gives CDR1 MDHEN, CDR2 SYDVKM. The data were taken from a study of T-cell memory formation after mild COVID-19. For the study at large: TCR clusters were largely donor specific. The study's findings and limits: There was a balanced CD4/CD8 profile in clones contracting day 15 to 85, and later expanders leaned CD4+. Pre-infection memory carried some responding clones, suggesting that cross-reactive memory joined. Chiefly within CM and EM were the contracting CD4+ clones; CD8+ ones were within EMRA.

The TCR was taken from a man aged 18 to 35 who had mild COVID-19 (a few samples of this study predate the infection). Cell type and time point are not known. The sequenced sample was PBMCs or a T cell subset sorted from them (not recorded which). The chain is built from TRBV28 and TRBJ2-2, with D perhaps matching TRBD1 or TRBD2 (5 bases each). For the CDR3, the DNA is TGTGCCAGCAGTTTCCCCGGGGCCAACACCGGGGAGCTGTTTTTT. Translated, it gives CASSFPGANTGELFF. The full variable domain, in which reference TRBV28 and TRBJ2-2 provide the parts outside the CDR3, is DVKVTQSSRYLVKRTGEKVFLECVQDMDHENMFWYRQDPGLGLRLIYFSYDVKMKEKGDIPEGYSVSREKKERFSLILESASTNQTSMYLCASSFPGANTGELFFGEGSRLTVL.